The 25 T cell receptor beta chains listed next were all sequenced from one sample in a study of early T cells in non-severe SARS-CoV-2 infection. TCRdb used MiXCR to reprocess the 5' RACE reads, holding one entry per CDR3 protein. Of some 45,000 distinct CDR3 sequences listed, roughly 7% are singletons. Sequencing was carried out using whole blood. The receptors were sampled from an adult who was a healthcare worker with PCR-confirmed SARS-CoV-2 infection or an uninfected control (not recorded which).

V and J are TRBV7-2 and TRBJ2-5; D perhaps matches TRBD2 (5 bases). Germline V gives CDR1 SGHTA, CDR2 FQGNSA. Trimming shortened V by 5 bases and J by 3 bases, and 13 bases separated the two germline ends. The CDR3 extends over 14 amino acids. DNA of the CDR3: TGTGCCAGCAGCAATCGACGGGGAAAAGAGACCCAGTACTTC. This encodes CASSNRRGKETQYF.

This clonotype was seen at least ten times. This sequence joins TRBV6-6 and TRBJ2-1, with 10 bases lining up with TRBD2. Per the germline V gene, CDR1 is MNHNY and CDR2 is SVGAGI (reference sequence). J was trimmed by 7 bases and V by 6 bases; bases with no gene match: 12. The CDR3 consists of 16 residues. CDR3 in DNA: TGTGCCAGCAGCCCAGGCCCATTAGCGGGGGGTAATGAGCAGTTCTTC. The encoded protein is CASSPGPLAGGNEQFF.

The chain carries TRBV29-1 and TRBJ2-5, with unresolved D. The CDR3 loop spans 14 amino acids. V was clipped by 4 bases and J by 4 bases, with 16 bases between them. The germline CDR1 and CDR2 sequences are SQVTM and ANQGSEA. CDR3 bases: TGCAGCGTTGTGTCTAGTGGTAATATAGAGACCCAGTACTTC. It codes for CSVVSSGNIETQYF.

In this sample, this clonotype turned up many times. The rearrangement uses TRBV12-3 or TRBV12-4 and TRBJ1-3, with D tentatively TRBD1 (6 bases). This CDR3 spans 16 amino acids. V gave up 4 bases and J gave up 3 bases, with 16 bases separating them. The CDR3 region has the DNA TGTGCCAGCAGTTCAATTTCCGAGGGGGTTGGAAACACCATATATTTT. This translates into CASSSISEGVGNTIYF.

This clonotype was observed at least ten times. This rearrangement joins TRBV29-1 to TRBJ2-1; maybe TRBD2 (7 bases). Trimming stripped 3 bases from V and 8 bases from J, with 14 bases between. The CDR3 runs 13 residues. The V gene's germline CDR1 is SQVTM and CDR2 ANQGSEA. CDR3 bases: TGCAGCGTTGATATGGGGGGGCGCGATGAGCAGTTCTTC. It specifies CSVDMGGRDEQFF.

This clonotype showed up just a few times. The chain joins TRBV6-2 or TRBV6-3 to TRBJ1-3; 12 nucleotides agree with TRBD1. J was trimmed by 4 bases and V by 6 bases; bases with no gene match: 7. Looked up from germline, CDR1 is MNHEY and CDR2 is SVGEGT. The CDR3 length is 16 residues. CDR3 coding DNA: TGTGCCAGCAGGGGACAGGGGGCGGCGAGGGGAAACACCATATATTTT. It specifies CASRGQGAARGNTIYF.

The table lists this clonotype with many counts. The chain uses TRBV12-3 or TRBV12-4 and TRBJ2-3; 8 positions agree with TRBD2. This CDR3 has 14 amino acids. The V gene end was trimmed by 6 bases and the J gene end by 2 bases; junction bases not matched to a gene: 4. The CDR3 spells CASRTSGSTDTQYF. The CDR3, as DNA: TGTGCCAGCAGAACTAGCGGTTCCACAGATACGCAGTATTTT.

The chain links TRBV7-9 to TRBJ2-3, with D possibly matching TRBD2 (5 bases). The V gene lost 5 bases and the J gene lost 11 bases, with 17 bases spanning the gap. The CDR3 has 13 amino acids. Germline V gives CDR1 SEHNR, CDR2 FQNEAQ (reference sequence). CDR3 loop: CASSRDEGGVQYF. The DNA for the CDR3 is TGTGCCAGCAGCCGAGATGAGGGCGGCGTGCAGTATTTT.

This clonotype was seen many times. V is TRBV29-1 and J is TRBJ2-7; D may be TRBD1 (6 bases). The V gene's germline CDR1 is SQVTM and CDR2 ANQGSEA. The CDR3 loop spans 12 amino acids. V was pared by 4 bases and J by 4 bases, with 11 bases between. The CDR3 reads CSVVQGMYEQYF. The CDR3 DNA follows: TGCAGCGTTGTCCAGGGGATGTACGAGCAGTACTTC.

This clonotype was seen at least ten times. J is TRBJ1-2 and V is TRBV18; 7 bases align to TRBD1. The CDR3 is made up of 18 amino acids. From germline, CDR1 is KGHSH and CDR2 LQKENI. After removal of 3 bases from V and 2 bases from J, the junction contained 15 bases not matched to a gene. The CDR3 here is CASSPQLWDRKLNYGYTF. The CDR3, as DNA: TGTGCCAGCTCACCTCAACTTTGGGACAGAAAATTAAACTATGGCTACACCTTC. Drawing the rest from reference TRBV18 and TRBJ1-2, the complete variable domain is NAGVMQNPRHLVRRRGQEARLRCSPMKGHSHVYWYRQLPEEGLKFMVYLQKENIIDESGMPKERFSAEFPKEGPSILRIQQVVRGDSAAYFCASSPQLWDRKLNYGYTFGSGTRLTVV.

The chain joins TRBV7-2 to TRBJ2-3; TRBD1 might be the D (6 bases). Near its end, the DNA agrees better with TRBJ1-5, so the J call may be wrong. Germline values: CDR1 SGHTA, CDR2 FQGNSA. The length of the CDR3 is 14 residues. Written as DNA, the CDR3 is TGTGCCAGCAGCCCTAGGACAGTTGCCATAACGCAGCATTTT. Amino acids: CASSPRTVAITQHF.

This clonotype came up a few times. The rearrangement joins TRBV7-2 to TRBJ2-7; perhaps TRBD2 as D (6 bases). CDR1 is SGHTA and CDR2 is FQGNSA in the germline V gene. The length of the CDR3 is 13 residues. Trimming took off 11 bases at V and 2 bases at J, with 16 bases between the two ends. This CDR3 reads CAGGLGGPYEQYF. CDR3 DNA: TGTGCCGGAGGGCTGGGGGGACCCTACGAGCAGTACTTC.

This clonotype has a count of ten or more. This chain uses TRBV29-1 with TRBJ1-1; the D gene is possibly TRBD1 (5 bases). The CDR3 runs 14 residues. Germline V CDR1 and CDR2: SQVTM, ANQGSEA. Trimming took off 1 base at V and 5 bases at J, with 14 bases between the two ends. CDR3 residues: CSVEGLAGKTEAFF. The CDR3 nucleotides are TGCAGCGTTGAAGGTCTGGCAGGGAAAACTGAAGCTTTCTTT.

Many counts were recorded for this clonotype. The genes are TRBV4-3 and TRBJ2-3, with 9 bases aligning to TRBD1. This CDR3 contains 14 residues. Germline V lookup: CDR1 LGHNA, CDR2 YSLEER. J lost 4 bases, V lost 3 bases, and 2 bases had no gene match. The CDR3, as DNA: TGCGCCAGCAGCCACGGGACAGGGTCAGATACGCAGTATTTT. It encodes CASSHGTGSDTQYF.

This clonotype occurred a few times. J is TRBJ2-4 and V is TRBV29-1; 8 bases are shared with TRBD1. The length of the CDR3 is 14 residues. Per the germline V gene, CDR1 is SQVTM and CDR2 is ANQGSEA. The J segment lost 1 base and the V segment lost 7 bases, leaving 6 bases of the junction unmatched. The chain's CDR3 is CSGNSGGAKNIQYF. Here the CDR3 DNA reads TGCAGCGGGAACTCAGGGGGCGCCAAAAACATTCAGTACTTC. Filled out from reference TRBV29-1 and TRBJ2-4, the complete variable domain reads SAVISQKPSRDICQRGTSLTIQCQVDSQVTMMFWYRQQPGQSLTLIATANQGSEATYESGFVIDKFPISRPNLTFSTLTVSNMSPEDSSIYLCSGNSGGAKNIQYFGAGTRLSVL.

This clonotype came up many times. The chain employs TRBV18 and TRBJ1-6; D ambiguous. Between the trimmed V and J ends, which lost 1 base and 8 bases, there was a span of 6 bases. The CDR3 is made up of 13 amino acids. Germline lookup yields CDR1 KGHSH and CDR2 LQKENI. CDR3 DNA sequence: TGTGCCAGCTCACCACTCGTTGATTCACCCCTCCACTTT. This translates into CASSPLVDSPLHF.

This clonotype appeared many times. The rearrangement joins TRBV11-2 to TRBJ1-6; tentatively, D is TRBD1 (6 bases). CDR3 length: 13 residues. V was shortened by 5 bases and J by 8 bases, with 10 bases between the two germline ends. Per the germline V gene, CDR1 is SGHAT and CDR2 is FQNNGV. The CDR3 spells CASSPNRDSPLHF. CDR3 DNA sequence: TGTGCCAGCAGCCCCAACAGGGATTCACCCCTCCACTTT.

The sample holds a few counts of this clonotype. The chain combines TRBV18 with TRBJ2-4, with D uncertain. V was shortened by 2 bases and J by 1 base, with 9 bases between the two germline ends. In germline, CDR1 is KGHSH, CDR2 LQKENI. The CDR3 is 15 residues long. CDR3 protein: CASSPISGAKNIQYF. The CDR3, as DNA: TGTGCCAGCTCACCAATTTCTGGGGCCAAAAACATTCAGTACTTC. Full variable domain (rest looked up from reference TRBV18 and TRBJ2-4): NAGVMQNPRHLVRRRGQEARLRCSPMKGHSHVYWYRQLPEEGLKFMVYLQKENIIDESGMPKERFSAEFPKEGPSILRIQQVVRGDSAAYFCASSPISGAKNIQYFGAGTRLSVL.

This clonotype occurred a few times. The chain couples TRBV7-9 to TRBJ1-1; tentatively, D is TRBD1 (6 bases). The CDR3 length is 14 residues. V was clipped by 1 base and J by 4 bases, with 10 bases between them. Germline CDR1 and CDR2: SEHNR and FQNEAQ (reference sequence). The CDR3 coding sequence is TGTGCCAGCAGCTTAGTTAGCAGGGGCACTGAAGCTTTCTTT. Its protein is CASSLVSRGTEAFF. The full variable domain, completed using reference TRBV7-9 and TRBJ1-1, is DTGVSQNPRHKITKRGQNVTFRCDPISEHNRLYWYRQTLGQGPEFLTYFQNEAQLEKSRLLSDRFSAERPKGSFSTLEIQRTEQGDSAMYLCASSLVSRGTEAFFGQGTRLTVV.

The sample holds a few counts of this clonotype. This sequence joins TRBV6-4 and TRBJ2-2, with D possibly being TRBD1 or TRBD2 (5 bases each). The CDR3 totals 16 residues. V shed 5 bases and J shed 2 bases, with 15 bases lying between them. CDR1 is MRHNA, CDR2 SNTAGT, per germline. For the CDR3, the DNA is TGTGCCAGCAGTTGGCCCGGGACCGAAAACACCGGGGAGCTGTTTTTT. This sequence encodes CASSWPGTENTGELFF.

The chain joins TRBV7-9 to TRBJ2-3; weak D call: TRBD2 (6 bases). Germline lookup yields CDR1 SEHNR and CDR2 FQNEAQ (reference sequence). The ends were cut back, 1 base at V and 0 bases at J, with 14 bases in the middle. This CDR3 is 17 amino acids long. The CDR3 region is CASSLVRLGTSTDTQYF. The CDR3 DNA reads as TGTGCCAGCAGCTTAGTCAGATTGGGGACTAGCACAGATACGCAGTATTTT.

This clonotype was seen ten or more times. The chain has TRBV2 and TRBJ2-7; D unclear. The CDR3 is 14 amino acids. Trimming cost V 4 bases and J 4 bases, with 14 bases left between them. CDR1 is SNHLY and CDR2 is FYNNEI in the germline V gene. Written as DNA, the CDR3 is TGTGCCAGCAGTGCCGCCCGATCCTTTTACGAGCAGTACTTC. This codes for CASSAARSFYEQYF.

This clonotype was recorded many times. This sequence joins TRBV24-1 and TRBJ1-1; weak D call: TRBD1 (6 bases). Trimming removed 7 bases at V and 1 base at J, with 18 bases between. Germline lookup yields CDR1 KGHDR and CDR2 SFDVKD. This CDR3 is built from 16 residues. The CDR3 DNA reads as TGTGCCACCAGAACGCAGCCGGGACACAAGAACACTGAAGCTTTCTTT. Translating it yields CATRTQPGHKNTEAFF.

The rearrangement uses TRBV20-1 and TRBJ2-1; the D gene is possibly TRBD2 (5 bases). Germline-derived CDR1 and CDR2 are DFQATT and SNEGSKA (reference sequence). Trimming removed 5 bases at V and 0 bases at J, with 14 bases between. CDR3 length: 15 residues. CDR3: CSAARTRSSYNEQFF. The CDR3 DNA sequence: TGCAGTGCTGCTAGAACTAGGAGCTCCTACAATGAGCAGTTCTTC.

This clonotype was recorded at least ten times. The rearrangement joins TRBV15 to TRBJ1-4, with D perhaps TRBD1 (5 bases). CDR3 length: 16 amino acids. V lost 1 base and J 1 base, leaving 10 bases between the germline ends. CDR1 is LNHNV and CDR2 is YYDKDF in the germline V gene (reference sequence). CDR3 loop: CATSRGPGGTNEKLFF. The CDR3 DNA follows: TGTGCCACCAGCAGAGGTCCCGGGGGAACTAATGAAAAACTGTTTTTT.